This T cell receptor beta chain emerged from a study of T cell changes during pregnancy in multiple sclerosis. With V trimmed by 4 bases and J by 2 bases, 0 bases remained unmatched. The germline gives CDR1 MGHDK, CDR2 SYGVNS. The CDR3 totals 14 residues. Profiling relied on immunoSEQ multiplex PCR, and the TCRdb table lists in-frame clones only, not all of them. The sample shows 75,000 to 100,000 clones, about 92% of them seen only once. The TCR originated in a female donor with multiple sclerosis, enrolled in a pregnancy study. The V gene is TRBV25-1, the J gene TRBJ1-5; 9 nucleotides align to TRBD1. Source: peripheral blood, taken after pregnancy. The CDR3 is CASSGTGGNQPQHF. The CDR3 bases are TGTGCCAGCAGTGGGACAGGGGGCAATCAGCCCCAGCATTTT.